This record concerns one TCR beta chain sequence. The antigen is not known. Method: immunoSEQ multiplex PCR; TCRdb's copy keeps in-frame clones and lacks some. This table holds 55,000 to 75,000 clones, about 94% found once. This sample is drawn from a study of cytomegalovirus exposure and HLA in healthy donors. Whole-study results and caveats: Within the 100 to 150 validation repertoires, first-cohort TCR clusters tended to co-occur, according to a later analysis. Associated with cytomegalovirus, according to the listing, were around 160 TCR beta chains. Reports described diagnosis of cytomegalovirus status by the classifier as highly specific and sensitive.

This TCR came from a young man in good health and CMV-seropositive. Material: PBMCs.

CDR3 DNA sequence: TGTGCCAGCAGCTTGAGGGGACAGGGGGAGTATCAGCCCCAGCATTTT. The encoded protein is CASSLRGQGEYQPQHF. The chain is built from TRBV5-6 and TRBJ1-5; 11 nucleotides line up with TRBD1. Germline values: CDR1 SGHDT, CDR2 YYEEEE. There are 16 residues in the CDR3. V was pared by 1 base and J by 5 bases, with 5 bases of the junction left unmatched.